This TCR beta chain appears in the sequencing data of a study of CD8+ T cells in alopecia areata. The CDR3 consists of 13 residues. The ends were cut back, 2 bases at V and 3 bases at J, with 8 bases in the middle. Germline loops: CDR1 MGHRA, CDR2 YSYEKL. Extraction of RNA preceded its reverse transcription into cDNA, which served as the sequencing template. Some clones are missing from TCRdb's copy, which holds only in-frame ones; the method was immunoSEQ multiplex PCR. The repertoire holds hundreds of thousands of clones, with 50% to 65% as singletons. Material: CD4+ T cells sorted from blood, obtained at week 0. This chain joins TRBV4-1 and TRBJ2-7; D remains ambiguous. The origin of this receptor is a human donor with alopecia areata. CDR3 DNA sequence: TGCGCCAGCAGCCAAAACAAAAACTACGAGCAGTACTTC. Its translation: CASSQNKNYEQYF.